This TCR beta chain emerged from a study of control samples from healthy donors and cancer patients. Method: immunoSEQ multiplex PCR; TCRdb's copy keeps in-frame clones and lacks some. The table records about 220,000 clones, 85% to 95% of them present only once. The CDR3 spans 15 residues. Germline CDR1 is MNHEY and CDR2 is SVGEGT. The ends were cut back, 6 bases at V and 2 bases at J, with 11 bases in the middle. The specimen was blood. This TCR was sampled from a man aged 45 to 65 in good health. The chain employs TRBV6-2 or TRBV6-3 and TRBJ1-6; D unclear. CDR3 region: CASSSGMAYNSPLHF. The CDR3 DNA sequence: TGTGCCAGCAGCTCCGGGATGGCCTATAATTCACCCCTCCACTTT.